This T cell receptor beta chain was found in a study of CD8 T cells in ankylosing spondylitis (dated by TCRdb to 2015 to 2018). With regard to the full study: T cell receptor beta repertoires were profiled in healthy donors and ankylosing spondylitis patients so that disease-linked TCR variants could be found. In total, the full study cohort was made up of over a hundred healthy donors and 25 to 30 ankylosing spondylitis patients. Samples of peripheral blood were taken, and for ankylosing spondylitis patients, synovial fluid was collected as well.

The instrument given in TCRdb is Illumina HiSeq 2500. TCR beta libraries were prepared by quantitative 5'-RACE with molecular barcodes. Under the source paper's analysis protocol: To identify disease-linked TCR variants, a new computational method was used, one built on a probabilistic model of VDJ rearrangement. TCRdb itself trimmed the public reads at Q25 with fastp, ran MiXCR and retained productive beta chains. Rows are combined by CDR3 protein, so each entry shows the most common genes and DNA. The V and J calls here are based on TCRdb, not the publication. Present in this sample are roughly 150,000 distinct CDR3 sequences, 30% to 40% of which were seen just once. The ten largest account for around 6.2% of the sample. Synovial fluid samples were matched to blood samples from the same ankylosing spondylitis patients. With regard to this clonotype: Its antigen is unknown. Base qualities are missing; no much larger clone stands one base away.

Beyond this particular receptor, the publication reports: Some TCR beta motif variants had previously been reported in synovial fluid and blood of reactive arthritis patients, which suggested common disease-initiation mechanisms. In peripheral blood, the disease-linked clones were found at relatively low frequencies and had a CD8+ phenotype. The disease-linked clones were reported to be significantly enriched in matched synovial fluid samples from ankylosing spondylitis patients. Blood from ankylosing spondylitis patients appeared to be characterized by a TCR beta motif composed of several highly homologous amino acid variants.

This clonotype was obtained from a male donor with ankylosing spondylitis. Material: synovial fluid, either unsorted or a sorted T cell fraction (not recorded which).

The CDR3 is CASSSGSGSGSATEAFF. Here is the DNA: TGCGCCAGCAGCTCTGGTTCGGGATCAGGGTCGGCCACTGAAGCTTTCTTT. The V and J segments used are TRBV5-1 and TRBJ1-1, and possibly TRBD1, on 5 matching bases. V and J are truncated by 3 bases and 4 bases respectively, leaving an intervening sequence of 22 bases. From cysteine to phenylalanine, the CDR3 is 17 amino acids long. Here the CDR3 DNA is all that survives: 51 bases in frame from base 1. The CDR1 and CDR2 encoded by the germline V gene are SGHRS and YFSETQ.